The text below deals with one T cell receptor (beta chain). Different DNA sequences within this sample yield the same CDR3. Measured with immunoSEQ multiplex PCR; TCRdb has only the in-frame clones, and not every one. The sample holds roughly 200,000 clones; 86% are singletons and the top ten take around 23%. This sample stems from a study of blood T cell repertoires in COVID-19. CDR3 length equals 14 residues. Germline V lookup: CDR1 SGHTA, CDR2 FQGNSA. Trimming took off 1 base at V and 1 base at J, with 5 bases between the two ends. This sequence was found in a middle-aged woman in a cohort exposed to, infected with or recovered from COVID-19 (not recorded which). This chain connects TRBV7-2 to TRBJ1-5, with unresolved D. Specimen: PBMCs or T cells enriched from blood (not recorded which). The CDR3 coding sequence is TGTGCCAGCAGCTTAGTGGCCAGCAATCAGCCCCAGCATTTT. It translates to CASSLVASNQPQHF.